This T cell receptor beta chain was recorded in a study of T cell clones after liver transplantation. The germline gives CDR1 SGHRS, CDR2 YFSETQ. Trimming cost V 4 bases and J 9 bases; bases outside gene matches: 7. This CDR3 has 13 amino acids. Sequencing was performed with immunoSEQ multiplex PCR; in TCRdb, only in-frame clones are kept and a portion is missing. The table records 35,000 to 45,000 clones, roughly 84% of them present only once. This material consisted of CD4+ T cells from blood, taken 24 months after liver transplant. The V call is TRBV5-1, the J call TRBJ1-2, with TRBD1 matching over 9 bases. This clonotype was sampled from a human patient who received a liver transplant. Some of the T cells may derive from the graft donor. DNA for the CDR3: TGCGCCAGCAGCGACTGGGACAGGGCGCGCTACACCTTC. This gives the protein CASSDWDRARYTF.